One sample yielded the 23 T cell receptor beta chains listed below, sequenced in a study of T cell responses to AZD1222 COVID-19 vaccine. Profiling relied on immunoSEQ multiplex PCR, and the TCRdb table lists in-frame clones only, not all of them. The sample consists of some 180,000 clones, 85% to 95% of them appearing once. The sample in question was peripheral blood, obtained on day 0 of AZD1222 vaccination. Receptors originate from an adult in good health.

The chain couples TRBV28 to TRBJ1-5; 7 nucleotides agree with TRBD1. Trimming at V came to 5 bases and at J to 0 bases, leaving 10 bases not matched to a gene. This CDR3 has 17 amino acids. From germline, CDR1 is MDHEN and CDR2 SYDVKM. CDR3 in DNA: TGTGCCAGCAGTGGGAGCCTGACAGGGCATAGCAATCAGCCCCAGCATTTT. It yields the protein CASSGSLTGHSNQPQHF.

V and J are TRBV2 and TRBJ2-7, with D unclear. The CDR3 totals 13 residues. Between the trimmed V and J ends, which lost 8 bases and 4 bases, there was a span of 15 bases. CDR1 is SNHLY and CDR2 is FYNNEI in the germline V gene. CDR3 sequence reads: CASSLAVMYEQYV. The CDR3 DNA follows: TGTGCCAGCTCCCTGGCAGTCATGTACGAGCAGTACGTC.

Turning to this clone: This specimen includes other DNA sequences encoding the same CDR3. The gene calls are TRBV28 and TRBJ1-2; D remains unclear. The CDR3 loop spans 12 amino acids. V shed 4 bases and J shed 5 bases, with 8 bases lying between them. Germline V gives CDR1 MDHEN, CDR2 SYDVKM. CDR3 loop: CASSSGRYGYTF. In nucleotides, the CDR3 is TGTGCCAGCAGTTCCGGACGGTATGGCTACACCTTC.

The chain combines TRBV9 with TRBJ2-1; 12 nucleotides line up with TRBD2. V lost 6 bases, J lost 7 bases, and 8 bases stayed unmatched. There are 15 residues in the CDR3. Germline V gene lookup returns CDR1 SGDLS and CDR2 YYNGEE. CDR3 loop: CASTISSGRVNEQFF. DNA for the CDR3: TGTGCCAGCACCATTTCTAGCGGGAGGGTTAATGAGCAGTTCTTC.

The V gene is TRBV6-5, the J gene TRBJ1-2; the match to TRBD1 covers 9 bases. This CDR3 is built from 15 residues. V lost 5 bases, J lost 6 bases, and 10 bases stayed unmatched. The germline gives CDR1 MNHEY, CDR2 SVGAGI. The DNA of the CDR3 is TGTGCCAGCAGTCAAACGAATCGACAGGGGGATGGCTACACCTTC. Amino acid sequence: CASSQTNRQGDGYTF.

The chain has TRBV28 and TRBJ1-6; D may be TRBD1 (6 bases). Trimming cost V 3 bases and J 7 bases, with 16 bases left between them. The CDR3 has 16 residues. Germline V CDR1 and CDR2: MDHEN, SYDVKM. CDR3 protein: CASSLFSGARNSPLHF. In DNA, the CDR3 is TGTGCCAGCAGTTTGTTCTCAGGGGCCCGAAATTCACCCCTCCACTTT.

The chain is built from TRBV6-5 and TRBJ1-1; TRBD1 aligns across 8 bases. CDR1 is MNHEY, CDR2 SVGAGI, per germline. The V gene end was trimmed by 4 bases and the J gene end by 0 bases; junction bases not matched to a gene: 7. The CDR3 consists of 16 residues. This chain's CDR3 is CASSSISGGMNTEAFF. The CDR3 bases are TGTGCCAGCAGTTCGATTTCAGGGGGCATGAACACTGAAGCTTTCTTT.

This clone was seen a single time. The J gene is TRBJ2-7, the V gene TRBV27; D gene unclear. This CDR3 spans 14 amino acids. Germline V lookup: CDR1 MNHEY, CDR2 SMNVEV (reference sequence). With 3 bases removed from V and 7 bases from J, the gap between germline ends came to 16 bases. The CDR3 nucleotides are TGTGCCAGCAGTTTGGGCACGGCGGTGGGGGAGCAGTACTTC. Protein sequence: CASSLGTAVGEQYF.

The rearrangement links TRBV7-2 to TRBJ2-4, with D tentatively TRBD2 (7 bases). Germline V gene sequence: CDR1 SGHTA, CDR2 FQGNSA. The ends were cut back, 1 base at V and 3 bases at J, with 13 bases in the middle. The CDR3 covers 16 residues. CDR3 amino acids: CASSLVGGPVKNIQYF. CDR3 DNA: TGTGCCAGCAGCTTAGTCGGGGGGCCAGTCAAAAACATTCAGTACTTC.

This chain uses TRBV3-1 (or the pseudogene TRBV3-2) with TRBJ1-6; D possibly corresponds to TRBD1 (6 bases). The CDR3 is 15 amino acids. The V gene's germline CDR1 is LGHDT and CDR2 YNNKEL (reference sequence). Between the trimmed V and J ends, which lost 1 base and 7 bases, there was a span of 11 bases. CDR3 sequence: CASSQGWRGNSPLHF. The CDR3 coding sequence is TGTGCCAGCAGCCAAGGGTGGAGGGGGAATTCACCCCTCCACTTT.

This chain joins TRBV7-2 and TRBJ1-5; tentatively, D is TRBD1 (5 bases). This CDR3 comprises 16 residues. Germline assignment: CDR1 SGHTA and CDR2 FQGNSA. With 2 bases removed from V and 0 bases from J, the gap between germline ends came to 11 bases. In nucleotides, the CDR3 is TGTGCCAGCAGCTTAACCGGGGGGTATAGCAATCAGCCCCAGCATTTT. Protein: CASSLTGGYSNQPQHF. Using reference TRBV7-2 and TRBJ1-5 for the parts outside the CDR3, the full variable domain is GAGVSQSPSNKVTEKGKDVELRCDPISGHTALYWYRQSLGQGLEFLIYFQGNSAPDKSGLPSDRFSAERTGGSVSTLTIQRTQQEDSAVYLCASSLTGGYSNQPQHFGDGTRLSIL.

The chain joins TRBV6-5 to TRBJ2-7; D remains ambiguous. The CDR3 spans 14 residues. From germline, CDR1 is MNHEY and CDR2 SVGAGI. Between the trimmed V and J ends, which lost 8 bases and 0 bases, there was a span of 14 bases. This CDR3 is CASRRTASSYEQYF. The CDR3 nucleotides read TGTGCCAGCCGACGGACGGCGAGCTCCTACGAGCAGTACTTC.

CDR3: CASSQEGNPSYEQYV. DNA for the CDR3: TGCGCCAGCAGTCAAGAGGGCAACCCCTCCTACGAGCAGTACGTC. V is TRBV23-1 and J is TRBJ2-7; possible D gene TRBD2, 5 bases. TRBV23-1 is classed as an ORF, of uncertain function. This CDR3 region has 15 residues. Trimming shortened V by 2 bases and J by 0 bases, and 11 bases separated the two germline ends.

The chain couples TRBV5-6 to TRBJ1-2; D gene unclear. Germline-derived CDR1 and CDR2 are SGHDT and YYEEEE. This CDR3 contains 13 residues. The germline V and J ends were trimmed by 0 bases and 5 bases, with 8 bases remaining between them. The CDR3 spells CASSLEVLYGYTF. The CDR3 region has the DNA TGTGCCAGCAGCTTGGAAGTACTGTATGGCTACACCTTC.

V usage is TRBV28 and J usage is TRBJ1-1; 7 positions agree with TRBD1. Per the germline V gene, CDR1 is MDHEN and CDR2 is SYDVKM. This CDR3 has 14 residues. With 4 bases clipped from V and 5 bases from J, the junction kept 7 bases outside the gene matches. The CDR3, as DNA: TGTGCCAGCAGTTCACCAGGGGGTAAGACTGAAGCTTTCTTT. Amino acid sequence: CASSSPGGKTEAFF.

The chain uses TRBV27 and TRBJ1-5; D is unclear. This CDR3 is 15 amino acids long. The V gene's germline CDR1 is MNHEY and CDR2 SMNVEV (reference sequence). Deletions cut 4 bases from V and 1 base from J, with 11 bases between. The CDR3 loop is CASSSSFLSNQPQHF. The CDR3 region has the DNA TGTGCCAGCAGTTCATCTTTTTTGAGCAATCAGCCCCAGCATTTT.

This clone was counted a single time. The rearrangement links TRBV9 to TRBJ2-5; D may match TRBD1 or TRBD2 (5 bases each). The CDR3 has 15 residues. V gave up 0 bases and J gave up 5 bases, with 14 bases separating them. Germline V gene lookup returns CDR1 SGDLS and CDR2 YYNGEE. The CDR3 DNA is TGTGCCAGCAGCGTAGGAGGGGCAGCGCGGGAGACCCAGTACTTC. Translation: CASSVGGAARETQYF.

The J gene is TRBJ1-6, the V gene TRBV30; perhaps TRBD1 as D (5 bases). The CDR3 sequence is 13 residues long. The V end lost 4 bases, the J end lost 11 bases, and 15 bases lay between the germline ends. CDR1 is GTSNPN, CDR2 SVGIG, per germline (reference sequence). CDR3 sequence reads: CAWTLRGHPPLHF. CDR3 nucleotides: TGTGCCTGGACCCTCCGAGGACATCCACCCCTCCACTTT.

The gene calls are TRBV13 and TRBJ2-1; possibly TRBD2 for D (6 bases). Germline values: CDR1 PRHDT, CDR2 FYEKMQ (reference sequence). The CDR3 is made up of 15 amino acids. The V end was cut by 6 bases, the J end by 8 bases, with 20 bases between. Here the CDR3 reads CASRHRDSRGYEQFF. The CDR3, as DNA: TGTGCCAGCAGGCACCGGGACTCCCGAGGCTATGAGCAGTTCTTC. Full variable domain (rest looked up from reference TRBV13 and TRBJ2-1): AAGVIQSPRHLIKEKRETATLKCYPIPRHDTVYWYQQGPGQDPQFLISFYEKMQSDKGSIPDRFSAQQFSDYHSELNMSSLELGDSALYFCASRHRDSRGYEQFFGPGTRLTVL.

The chain recombines TRBV28 with TRBJ1-1, with 8 bases fitting TRBD1. The CDR3 contains 13 residues. The J segment lost 0 bases and the V segment lost 6 bases, leaving 0 bases of the junction unmatched. Germline V CDR1 and CDR2: MDHEN, SYDVKM. CDR3 nucleotides: TGTGCCAGCAGGGGACAGGTGAACACTGAAGCTTTCTTT. It codes for CASRGQVNTEAFF. The variable domain in full, with the rest retrieved from reference TRBV28 and TRBJ1-1, is DVKVTQSSRYLVKRTGEKVFLECVQDMDHENMFWYRQDPGLGLRLIYFSYDVKMKEKGDIPEGYSVSREKKERFSLILESASTNQTSMYLCASRGQVNTEAFFGQGTRLTVV.

CDR3 sequence reads: CASSAYRETEAFF. DNA for the CDR3: TGTGCCAGCAGCGCCTACAGGGAAACTGAAGCTTTCTTT. The chain links TRBV6-5 to TRBJ1-1; D might be TRBD1 (6 bases). From germline, CDR1 is MNHEY and CDR2 SVGAGI. The length of the CDR3 is 13 residues. Trimming removed 6 bases at V and 5 bases at J, with 13 bases between.

This clone was picked up one time. This sequence joins TRBV6-1 and TRBJ2-3; D might be TRBD1 or TRBD2, each matching 5 bases. The ends were cut back, 2 bases at V and 3 bases at J, with 12 bases in the middle. The germline V gene has CDR1 MNHNS and CDR2 SASEGT. CDR3 size: 15 residues. The CDR3 loop reads CASSELGVVTDTQYF. Here the CDR3 DNA reads TGTGCCAGCAGTGAATTGGGGGTGGTGACAGATACGCAGTATTTT.

The V and J genes are TRBV28 and TRBJ2-3; tentative D call: TRBD2 (5 bases). Germline loops: CDR1 MDHEN, CDR2 SYDVKM. V lost 8 bases and J 0 bases, leaving 24 bases between the germline ends. There are 18 residues in the CDR3. CDR3 residues: CASSTSLSLTGSTDTQYF. CDR3 in DNA: TGTGCCAGCTCAACGAGCCTTTCACTTACGGGGAGCACAGATACGCAGTATTTT.